Presented here are 22 T cell receptor beta chains from one specimen sequenced in a study of regulatory T cells in long-lasting Graves disease. For TCR beta, libraries came from iRepertoire HTBI primers and Arm-PCR of CDR3 regions. Via MiXCR, TCRdb re-called the multiplex PCR reads, giving one row per CDR3 protein. The repertoire includes approximately 350,000 distinct CDR3 sequences, roughly 17% of them detected once, and around 20% sits in the top ten. The time point here: newly diagnosed GD, antithyroid drugs for less than 3 months. From RNA extracted from PBMCs, the TCR library was made. These data also featured in a second study, about T cells in Graves' hyperthyroidism and ophthalmopathy.

Sequencing used peripheral blood mononuclear cells (PBMCs), obtained at new diagnosis, from a patient treated with antithyroid drugs. The receptors derive from a young woman with Graves disease.

This clonotype was observed a handful of times. The chain couples TRBV24-1 to TRBJ2-7; TRBD1 matches 11 bases. Germline V gives CDR1 KGHDR, CDR2 SFDVKD. There are 15 residues in the CDR3. The ends lost 3 bases at V and 5 bases at J; junction bases unmatched: 5. CDR3 protein: CATSDRTGGQDEQYF. The CDR3 bases are TGTGCCACCAGTGATCGGACAGGGGGCCAGGACGAGCAGTACTTC.

This clonotype was seen a few times. The chain recombines TRBV4-1 with TRBJ2-5; 11 bases fit TRBD2. Per the germline V gene, CDR1 is MGHRA and CDR2 is YSYEKL. This CDR3 spans 16 amino acids. V was clipped by 0 bases and J by 3 bases; unmatched bases: 3. The DNA of the CDR3 is TGCGCCAGCAGCCAAGAGGCTAGCGGGGGGAAAGAGACCCAGTACTTC. It is translated as CASSQEASGGKETQYF.

The table lists this clonotype with many counts. The chain joins TRBV7-6 to TRBJ1-1; 8 bases line up with TRBD1. The junction had 6 bases not matched to a gene; V was cut back by 2 bases and J by 1 base. Germline assignment: CDR1 SGHVS and CDR2 FNYEAQ. The CDR3 runs to 16 residues. The CDR3 loop reads CASSLTSGTGNTEAFF. In DNA, the CDR3 is TGTGCCAGCAGCTTAACCTCCGGGACAGGGAACACTGAAGCTTTCTTT.

A few counts support this clonotype. It is likely a read error, because the conserved phenylalanine at the end of the CDR3 is missing. No DNA is shown, since the ends of the CDR3 on it are uncertain; the CDR3 is the one TCRdb lists. The chain uses TRBV24-1 and TRBJ2-3. Inclusive of both ends, the CDR3 amounts to 9 amino acids. Per germline, CDR1 KGHDR and CDR2 SFDVKD. The CDR3 is CATSETAQD.

The sample holds many counts of this clonotype. The rearrangement links TRBV7-2 to TRBJ1-5, with 8 bases matching TRBD1. Germline loops: CDR1 SGHTA, CDR2 FQGNSA. The CDR3 loop spans 15 amino acids. Trimming removed 5 bases from V and 3 bases from J; junction bases left unmatched: 6. CDR3 nucleotides: TGTGCCAGCAGCCGGAAGACAGGGGTCAATCAGCCCCAGCATTTT. Translating gives CASSRKTGVNQPQHF.

In this sample, this clonotype turned up many times. Its ends do not fully match the called genes, so a read error is possible. The chain recombines TRBV5-1 with TRBJ1-5; D uncertain. The CDR3 extends over 13 amino acids. Per the germline V gene, CDR1 is SGHRS and CDR2 is YFSETQ. The DNA for the CDR3 is TGTGCCAGCAGTTTAGACGGCAATCAGCCCCAGCATTTT. Its translation is CASSLDGNQPQHF.

This clonotype was seen ten or more times. This sequence joins TRBV12-3 or TRBV12-4 and TRBJ2-2; tentatively, D is TRBD1 or TRBD2 (5 bases each). This CDR3 is built from 15 residues. The V end was cut by 10 bases, the J end by 2 bases, with 17 bases between. The chain's CDR3 is CAIQGVSANTGELFF. For the CDR3, the DNA is TGTGCCATTCAAGGGGTTAGCGCAAACACCGGGGAGCTGTTTTTT.

Many counts were recorded for this clonotype. The V call is TRBV24-1, the J call TRBJ2-5, with 10 nucleotides matching TRBD1. The junction had 7 bases not matched to a gene; V was cut back by 3 bases and J by 4 bases. CDR1 is KGHDR, CDR2 SFDVKD, per germline. This CDR3 has 16 residues. The CDR3 nucleotides read TGTGCCACCAGTGATACCGGGACAGGGGACGGAGAGACCCAGTACTTC. Translating it yields CATSDTGTGDGETQYF.

The table lists this clonotype with a few counts. V and J are TRBV28 and TRBJ2-2, with 11 bases that match TRBD2. Per germline, CDR1 MDHEN and CDR2 SYDVKM. J gave up 8 bases and V 7 bases, and 6 bases lay outside the gene matches. The length of the CDR3 is 14 residues. The CDR3 DNA reads TGTGCCAGCAACACACTAGCGGGGGCGGGGGAGCTGTTTTTT. The encoded protein is CASNTLAGAGELFF.

This clonotype was counted many times. The chain carries TRBV6-1 and TRBJ1-1; 10 bases align to TRBD1. This CDR3 is built from 12 residues. The V gene's germline CDR1 is MNHNS and CDR2 SASEGT. V gave up 6 bases and J gave up 10 bases; unmatched junction bases: 5. CDR3 coding DNA: TGTGCCAGCAGCGGACAGGGGGAGAGAGCTTTCTTT. Amino acids: CASSGQGERAFF.

This clonotype showed up just a few times. The V call is TRBV6-2 or TRBV6-3, the J call TRBJ2-3; no definite D call. Looked up from germline, CDR1 is MNHEY and CDR2 is SVGEGT. V was pared by 2 bases and J by 5 bases, with 14 bases between. CDR3 length equals 15 residues. In DNA form, the CDR3 reads TGTGCCAGCAGTTACCAGGCTTGGCGTGAAGATACGCAGTATTTT. It is translated as CASSYQAWREDTQYF.

This clonotype was recorded many times. V gene TRBV6-1 combines with J gene TRBJ2-1; the match to TRBD2 covers 8 bases. After removal of 7 bases from V and 1 base from J, the junction contained 6 bases not matched to a gene. CDR3 length: 15 residues. The germline V gene has CDR1 MNHNS and CDR2 SASEGT. DNA for the CDR3: TGTGCCAGCACTTTATTAGCGGGGTCCTACAATGAGCAGTTCTTC. Translating gives CASTLLAGSYNEQFF.

The chain links TRBV28 to TRBJ2-1; D gene ambiguous. The CDR3 length is 14 residues. Germline loops: CDR1 MDHEN, CDR2 SYDVKM. The V end lost 6 bases, the J end lost 5 bases, and 14 bases lay between the germline ends. This chain's CDR3 is CASSPTHSHNEQFF. Here the CDR3 DNA reads TGTGCCAGCAGCCCGACCCACAGTCACAATGAGCAGTTCTTC.

This clonotype occurred a few times. The chain uses TRBV20-1 and TRBJ1-5; a possible D gene is TRBD1 (5 bases). This CDR3 contains 15 residues. Trimming stripped 0 bases from V and 0 bases from J, with 9 bases between. Per the germline V gene, CDR1 is DFQATT and CDR2 is SNEGSKA (reference sequence). The CDR3 sequence is CSAREWGDSNQPQHF. CDR3 coding DNA: TGCAGTGCTAGAGAGTGGGGGGATAGCAATCAGCCCCAGCATTTT.

There are many counts of this clonotype. V gene TRBV7-2 combines with J gene TRBJ2-7; weak D call: TRBD1 (6 bases). V was shortened by 3 bases and J by 3 bases, with 15 bases between the two germline ends. The germline V gene encodes CDR1 SGHTA and CDR2 FQGNSA. The CDR3 extends over 15 amino acids. CDR3 bases: TGTGCCAGCAGCTTGACTGGGGACATTTACTACGAGCAGTACTTC. Translating gives CASSLTGDIYYEQYF. Supplemented by reference TRBV7-2 and TRBJ2-7, the full variable domain reads GAGVSQSPSNKVTEKGKDVELRCDPISGHTALYWYRQSLGQGLEFLIYFQGNSAPDKSGLPSDRFSAERTGGSVSTLTIQRTQQEDSAVYLCASSLTGDIYYEQYFGPGTRLTVT.

This sequence joins TRBV2 and TRBJ2-1; 7 bases are shared with TRBD1. The CDR3 runs to 14 residues. Germline CDR1 reads SNHLY; CDR2 reads FYNNEI. V gave up 7 bases and J gave up 4 bases; unmatched junction bases: 7. The CDR3 sequence: CASIRQGSYNEQFF. CDR3 DNA sequence: TGTGCCAGCATTAGACAGGGCTCTTACAATGAGCAGTTCTTC.

The sample holds many counts of this clonotype. V gene TRBV18 combines with J gene TRBJ1-5; D perhaps matches TRBD1 (5 bases). With 3 bases removed from V and 9 bases from J, the gap between germline ends came to 12 bases. The germline V gene has CDR1 KGHSH and CDR2 LQKENI. The CDR3 spans 13 residues. The CDR3 nucleotides are TGTGCCAGCTCACCGCCGGGGCCGTCGCCCCAGCATTTT. Its translation: CASSPPGPSPQHF.

The chain links TRBV6-2 or TRBV6-3 to TRBJ1-4; D is undetermined. The CDR3 contains 13 residues. Germline CDR1 MNHEY, CDR2 SVGEGT. Trimming shortened V by 10 bases and J by 5 bases, and 14 bases separated the two germline ends. In DNA form, the CDR3 reads TGTGCCATCCTCACCCCGACAAATGAAAAACTGTTTTTT. Translating gives CAILTPTNEKLFF.

Many counts were recorded for this clonotype. The V call is TRBV10-3, the J call TRBJ1-2, with D maybe TRBD1 (6 bases). Trimming took off 0 bases at V and 4 bases at J, with 12 bases between the two ends. The CDR3 consists of 15 residues. CDR1 and CDR2 (germline): ENHRY, SYGVKD. The CDR3 bases are TGTGCCATCAGTGAGTCCGGGGGCGTGGGCTATGGCTACACCTTC. Translating gives CAISESGGVGYGYTF.

This chain uses TRBV9 with TRBJ2-7, with 9 bases identical to TRBD2. The CDR3 runs to 15 residues. Germline lookup yields CDR1 SGDLS and CDR2 YYNGEE. V gave up 4 bases and J gave up 6 bases; unmatched junction bases: 11. CDR3 protein: CASSPKTGLAAEQYF. The CDR3, as DNA: TGTGCCAGCAGCCCCAAGACGGGACTAGCTGCCGAGCAGTACTTC.

V usage is TRBV27 and J usage is TRBJ2-5; D gene uncertain. The CDR3 is made up of 15 amino acids. The germline gives CDR1 MNHEY, CDR2 SMNVEV (reference sequence). V was trimmed by 1 base and J by 5 bases, leaving 14 bases between them. CDR3 in DNA: TGTGCCAGCAGTTTATTGGGCAGTGTAAGGGAGACCCAGTACTTC. Translated, it gives CASSLLGSVRETQYF.

In its sample, this clonotype was seen many times. The chain joins TRBV2 to TRBJ2-2, with a weak D call TRBD1 (6 bases). V was trimmed by 4 bases and J by 0 bases, leaving 12 bases between them. The germline CDR1 and CDR2 sequences are SNHLY and FYNNEI. The CDR3 sequence is 16 residues long. This CDR3 is CASSGTVLANTGELFF. CDR3 coding DNA: TGTGCCAGCAGTGGGACAGTTTTAGCGAACACCGGGGAGCTGTTTTTT.